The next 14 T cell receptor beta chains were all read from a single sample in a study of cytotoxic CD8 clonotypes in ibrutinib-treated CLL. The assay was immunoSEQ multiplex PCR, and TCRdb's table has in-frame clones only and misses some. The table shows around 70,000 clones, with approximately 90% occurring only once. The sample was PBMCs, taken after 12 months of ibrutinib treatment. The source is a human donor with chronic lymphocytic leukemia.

The CDR3 loop is CASSQDSRGGSVNEQYF. For the CDR3, the DNA is TGCGCCAGCAGCCAAGATTCTAGGGGGGGTTCCGTGAACGAGCAGTACTTC. This chain joins TRBV4-1 and TRBJ2-7, with D perhaps TRBD2 (7 bases). The CDR3 has 17 residues. The V end was cut by 0 bases, the J end by 5 bases, with 20 bases between. Germline-derived CDR1 and CDR2 are MGHRA and YSYEKL.

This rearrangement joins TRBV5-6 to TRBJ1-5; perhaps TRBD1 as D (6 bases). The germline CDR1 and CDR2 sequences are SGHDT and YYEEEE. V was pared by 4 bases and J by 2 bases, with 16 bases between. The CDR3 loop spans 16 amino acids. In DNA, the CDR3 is TGTGCCAGCAGCCTGGGTACAGGGCTGGGCAATCAGCCCCAGCATTTT. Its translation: CASSLGTGLGNQPQHF.

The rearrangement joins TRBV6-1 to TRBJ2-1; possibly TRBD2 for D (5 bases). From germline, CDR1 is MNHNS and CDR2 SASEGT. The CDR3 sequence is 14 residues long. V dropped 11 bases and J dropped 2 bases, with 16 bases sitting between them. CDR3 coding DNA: TGTGCCCTTCGAGGCCTAGCAGCCTACAATGAGCAGTTCTTC. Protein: CALRGLAAYNEQFF.

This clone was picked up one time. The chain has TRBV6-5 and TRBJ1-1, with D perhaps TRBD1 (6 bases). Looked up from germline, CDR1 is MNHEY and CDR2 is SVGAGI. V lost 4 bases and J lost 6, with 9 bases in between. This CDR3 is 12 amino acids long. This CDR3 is CASSSEGAEAFF. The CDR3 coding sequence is TGTGCCAGCAGTTCTGAGGGGGCTGAAGCTTTCTTT.

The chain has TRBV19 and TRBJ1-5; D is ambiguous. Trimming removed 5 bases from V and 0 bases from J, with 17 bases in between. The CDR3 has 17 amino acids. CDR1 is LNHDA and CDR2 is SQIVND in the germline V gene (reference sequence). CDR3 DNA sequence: TGTGCCAGTAGTCTGGAAGACCGGGGATTTAGCAATCAGCCCCAGCATTTT. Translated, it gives CASSLEDRGFSNQPQHF.

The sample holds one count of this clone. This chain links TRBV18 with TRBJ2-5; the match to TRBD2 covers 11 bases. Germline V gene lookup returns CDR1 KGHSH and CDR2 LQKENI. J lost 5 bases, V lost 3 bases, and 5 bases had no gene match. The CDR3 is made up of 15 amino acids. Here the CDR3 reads CASSPLAGGSETQYF. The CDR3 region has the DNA TGTGCCAGCTCACCGCTAGCGGGAGGCTCGGAGACCCAGTACTTC.

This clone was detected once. CDR3 region: CASSLARGLNSGTDTQYF. The CDR3 nucleotides read TGTGCCAGCAGCTTAGCGAGGGGACTCAATAGCGGCACAGATACGCAGTATTTT. The V and J genes are TRBV7-9 and TRBJ2-3, with D possibly matching TRBD2 (6 bases). Germline V gene sequence: CDR1 SEHNR, CDR2 FQNEAQ (reference sequence). The V gene lost 0 bases and the J gene lost 1 base, with 17 bases spanning the gap. There are 18 residues in the CDR3.

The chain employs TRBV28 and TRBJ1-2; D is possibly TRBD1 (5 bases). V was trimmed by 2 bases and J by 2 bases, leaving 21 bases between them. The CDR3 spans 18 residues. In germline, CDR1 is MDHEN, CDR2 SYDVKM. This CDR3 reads CASSLQGGGIGWNYGYTF. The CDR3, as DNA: TGTGCCAGCAGTTTACAAGGCGGGGGGATCGGCTGGAACTATGGCTACACCTTC.

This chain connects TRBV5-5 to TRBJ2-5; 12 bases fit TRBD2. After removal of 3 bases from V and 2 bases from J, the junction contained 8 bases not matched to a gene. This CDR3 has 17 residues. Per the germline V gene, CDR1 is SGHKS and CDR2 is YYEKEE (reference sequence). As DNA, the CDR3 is TGTGCCAGCAGCTCCCAACTAGCGGGAGGTCGGCAAGAGACCCAGTACTTC. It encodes CASSSQLAGGRQETQYF.

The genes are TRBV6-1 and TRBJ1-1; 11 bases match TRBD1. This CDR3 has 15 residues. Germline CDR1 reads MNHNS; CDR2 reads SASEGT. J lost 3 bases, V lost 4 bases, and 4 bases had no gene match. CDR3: CASSGGTGGDTEAFF. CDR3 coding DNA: TGTGCCAGCAGTGGAGGGACAGGGGGGGACACTGAAGCTTTCTTT.

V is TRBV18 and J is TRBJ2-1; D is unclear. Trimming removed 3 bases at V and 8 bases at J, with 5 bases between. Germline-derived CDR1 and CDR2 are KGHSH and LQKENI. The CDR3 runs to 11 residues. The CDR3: CASSPLDEQFF. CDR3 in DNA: TGTGCCAGCTCACCGTTGGATGAGCAGTTCTTC. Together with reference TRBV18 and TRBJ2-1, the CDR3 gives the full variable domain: NAGVMQNPRHLVRRRGQEARLRCSPMKGHSHVYWYRQLPEEGLKFMVYLQKENIIDESGMPKERFSAEFPKEGPSILRIQQVVRGDSAAYFCASSPLDEQFFGPGTRLTVL.

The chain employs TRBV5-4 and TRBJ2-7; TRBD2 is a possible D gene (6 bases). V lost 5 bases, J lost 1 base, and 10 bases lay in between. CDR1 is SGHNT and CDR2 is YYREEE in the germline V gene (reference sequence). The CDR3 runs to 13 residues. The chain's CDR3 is CASRRDLSYEQYF. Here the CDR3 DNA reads TGTGCCAGCAGGCGGGACTTATCCTACGAGCAGTACTTC. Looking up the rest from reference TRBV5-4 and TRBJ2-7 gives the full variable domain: ETGVTQSPTHLIKTRGQQVTLRCSSQSGHNTVSWYQQALGQGPQFIFQYYREEENGRGNFPPRFSGLQFPNYSSELNVNALELDDSALYLCASRRDLSYEQYFGPGTRLTVT.

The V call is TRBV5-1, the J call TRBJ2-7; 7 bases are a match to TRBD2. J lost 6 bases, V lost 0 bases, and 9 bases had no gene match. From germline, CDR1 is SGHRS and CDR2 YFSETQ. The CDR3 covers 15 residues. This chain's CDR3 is CASSLEEGGPLEQYF. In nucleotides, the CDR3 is TGCGCCAGCAGCTTGGAAGAGGGAGGGCCCCTCGAGCAGTACTTC.

The CDR3 region is CASSSDREDTEAFF. CDR3 sequence (DNA): TGTGCCAGTAGTTCGGACAGGGAGGACACTGAAGCTTTCTTT. This chain links TRBV19 with TRBJ1-1; 8 nucleotides align to TRBD1. The CDR3 has 14 residues. Trimming at V came to 5 bases and at J to 3 bases, leaving 5 bases not matched to a gene. Germline V gives CDR1 LNHDA, CDR2 SQIVND (reference sequence).